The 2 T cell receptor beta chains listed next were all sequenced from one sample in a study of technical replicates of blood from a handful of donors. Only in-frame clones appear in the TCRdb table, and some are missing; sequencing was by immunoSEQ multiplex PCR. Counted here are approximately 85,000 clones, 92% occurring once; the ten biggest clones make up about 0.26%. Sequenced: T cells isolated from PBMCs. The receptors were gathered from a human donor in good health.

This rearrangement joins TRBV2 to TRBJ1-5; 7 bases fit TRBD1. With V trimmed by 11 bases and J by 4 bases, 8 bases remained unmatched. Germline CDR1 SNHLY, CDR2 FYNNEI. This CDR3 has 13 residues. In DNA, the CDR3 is TGTGCCGTTCACCGGGACAGAAATCAGCCCCAGCATTTT. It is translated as CAVHRDRNQPQHF. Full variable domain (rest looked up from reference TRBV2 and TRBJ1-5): EPEVTQTPSHQVTQMGQEVILRCVPISNHLYFYWYRQILGQKVEFLVSFYNNEISEKSEIFDDQFSVERPDGSNFTLKIRSTKLEDSAMYFCAVHRDRNQPQHFGDGTRLSIL.

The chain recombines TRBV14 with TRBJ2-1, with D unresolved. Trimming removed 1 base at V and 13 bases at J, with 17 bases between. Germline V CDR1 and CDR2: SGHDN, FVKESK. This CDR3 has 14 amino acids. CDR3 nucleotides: TGTGCCAGCAGCCAAGTAACAGCTTCGTCCGTCCAGTTCTTC. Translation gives CASSQVTASSVQFF.